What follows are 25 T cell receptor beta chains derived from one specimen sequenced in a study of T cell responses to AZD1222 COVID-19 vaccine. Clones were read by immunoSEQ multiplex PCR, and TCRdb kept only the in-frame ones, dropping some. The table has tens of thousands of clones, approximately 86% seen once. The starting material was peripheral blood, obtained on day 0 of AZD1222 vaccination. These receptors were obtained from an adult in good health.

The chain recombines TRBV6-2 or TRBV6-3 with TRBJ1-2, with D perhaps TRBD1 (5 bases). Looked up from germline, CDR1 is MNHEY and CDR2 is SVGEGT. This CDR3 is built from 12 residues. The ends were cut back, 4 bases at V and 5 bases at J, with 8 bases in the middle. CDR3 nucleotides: TGTGCCAGCAGTTTAGCAGGGTATGGCTACACCTTC. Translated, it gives CASSLAGYGYTF.

CDR3 loop: CASTQWGRPPAFF. CDR3 in DNA: TGTGCCAGCACCCAGTGGGGCAGACCCCCAGCTTTCTTT. J is TRBJ1-1 and V is TRBV7-9, with D perhaps TRBD1 (5 bases). The CDR3 covers 13 residues. Germline V CDR1 and CDR2: SEHNR, FQNEAQ (reference sequence). V gave up 7 bases and J gave up 10 bases, with 19 bases separating them.

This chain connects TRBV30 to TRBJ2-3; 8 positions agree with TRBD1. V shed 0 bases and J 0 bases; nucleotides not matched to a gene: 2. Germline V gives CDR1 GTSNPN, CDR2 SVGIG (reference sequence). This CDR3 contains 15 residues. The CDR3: CAWSVTGGSTDTQYF. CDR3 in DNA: TGTGCCTGGAGTGTTACAGGGGGTAGCACAGATACGCAGTATTTT.

The DNA for the CDR3 is TGTGCCAGCTCACCCCAAGCAGCGGGGGTTAGCTCCTACAATGAGCAGTTCTTC. Encoded protein: CASSPQAAGVSSYNEQFF. The V call is TRBV18, the J call TRBJ2-1; 8 positions match TRBD2. V shed 3 bases and J 0 bases; nucleotides not matched to a gene: 10. This CDR3 contains 18 residues. CDR1 and CDR2 (germline): KGHSH, LQKENI.

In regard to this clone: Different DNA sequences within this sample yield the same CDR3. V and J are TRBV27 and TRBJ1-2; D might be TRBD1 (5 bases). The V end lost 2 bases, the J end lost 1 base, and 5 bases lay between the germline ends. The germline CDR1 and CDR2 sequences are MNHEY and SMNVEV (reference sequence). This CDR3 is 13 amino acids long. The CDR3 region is CASSLQGNYGYTF. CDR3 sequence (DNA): TGTGCCAGCAGTTTACAGGGTAACTATGGCTACACCTTC.

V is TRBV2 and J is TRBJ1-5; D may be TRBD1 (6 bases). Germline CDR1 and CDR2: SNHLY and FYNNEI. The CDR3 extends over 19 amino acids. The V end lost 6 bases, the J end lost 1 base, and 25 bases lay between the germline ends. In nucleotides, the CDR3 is TGTGCCAGCAGACCAAACCCCAGATTAACGGGGGCCAGCAATCAGCCCCAGCATTTT. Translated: CASRPNPRLTGASNQPQHF.

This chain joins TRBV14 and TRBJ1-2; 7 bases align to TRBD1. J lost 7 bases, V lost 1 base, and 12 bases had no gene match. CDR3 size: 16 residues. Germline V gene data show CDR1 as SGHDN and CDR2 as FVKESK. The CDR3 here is CASSQGGGKGAIGYTF. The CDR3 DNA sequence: TGTGCCAGCAGCCAAGGAGGCGGGAAGGGGGCAATTGGCTACACCTTC. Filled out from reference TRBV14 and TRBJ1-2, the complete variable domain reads EAGVTQFPSHSVIEKGQTVTLRCDPISGHDNLYWYRRVMGKEIKFLLHFVKESKQDESGMPNNRFLAERTGGTYSTLKVQPAELEDSGVYFCASSQGGGKGAIGYTFGSGTRLTVV.

The CDR3 bases are TGTGCCAGCAGCTTAGGGGGTGGGCTACCGGGTTCTGAAGCTTTCTTT. Its translation is CASSLGGGLPGSEAFF. The rearrangement joins TRBV11-3 to TRBJ1-1; D gene ambiguous. Germline lookup yields CDR1 SGHNT and CDR2 YENEEA. Trimming took off 1 base at V and 6 bases at J, with 18 bases between the two ends. The CDR3 is 16 amino acids.

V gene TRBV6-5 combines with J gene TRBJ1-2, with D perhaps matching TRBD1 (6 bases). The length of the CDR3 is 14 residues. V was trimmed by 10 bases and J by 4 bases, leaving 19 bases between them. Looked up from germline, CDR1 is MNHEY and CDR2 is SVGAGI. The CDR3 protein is CATQGQPPLYGYTF. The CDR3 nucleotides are TGTGCCACCCAAGGACAGCCGCCCCTCTATGGCTACACCTTC.

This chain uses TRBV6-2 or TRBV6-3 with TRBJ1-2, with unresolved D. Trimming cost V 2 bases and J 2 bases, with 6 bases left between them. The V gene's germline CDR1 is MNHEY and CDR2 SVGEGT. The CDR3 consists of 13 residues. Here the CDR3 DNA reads TGTGCCAGCAGTTACCCCACCAACTATGGCTACACCTTC. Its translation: CASSYPTNYGYTF.

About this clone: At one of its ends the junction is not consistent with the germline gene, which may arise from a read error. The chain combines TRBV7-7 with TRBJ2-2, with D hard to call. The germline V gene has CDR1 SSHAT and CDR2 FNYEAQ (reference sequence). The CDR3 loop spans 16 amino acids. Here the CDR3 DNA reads TGTGCTAGCAGCTTAGAAGGAGCGTGGGGCACCGGGGAGCTGTTTTTT. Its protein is CASSLEGAWGTGELFF.

The CDR3 bases are TGTGCCAGCAGTCCCGGGATTTTCGCTTACGAGCAGTACTTC. Its translation is CASSPGIFAYEQYF. This chain joins TRBV27 and TRBJ2-7, with a weak D call TRBD2 (5 bases). Germline V gene data show CDR1 as MNHEY and CDR2 as SMNVEV (reference sequence). The CDR3 is 14 residues long. V shed 5 bases and J shed 4 bases, with 15 bases lying between them.

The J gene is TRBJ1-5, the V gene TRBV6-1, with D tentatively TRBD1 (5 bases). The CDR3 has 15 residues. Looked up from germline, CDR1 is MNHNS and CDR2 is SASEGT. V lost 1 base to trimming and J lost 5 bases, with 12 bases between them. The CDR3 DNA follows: TGTGCCAGCAGTGAAGGACTCTCGGGGGATCAGCCCCAGCATTTT. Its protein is CASSEGLSGDQPQHF.

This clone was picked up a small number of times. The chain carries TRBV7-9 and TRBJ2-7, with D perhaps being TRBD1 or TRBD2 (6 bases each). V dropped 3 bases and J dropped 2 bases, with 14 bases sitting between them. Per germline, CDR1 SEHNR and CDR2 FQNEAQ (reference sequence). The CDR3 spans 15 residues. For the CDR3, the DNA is TGTGCCAGCAGCTTGGGGGGCGCACGGGCCTACGAGCAGTACTTC. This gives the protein CASSLGGARAYEQYF.

The CDR3 region is CASSYSTYTEAFF. The DNA of the CDR3 is TGTGCCAGCAGTTACTCGACATACACTGAAGCTTTCTTT. The chain couples TRBV6-5 to TRBJ1-1; D call uncertain. Germline loops: CDR1 MNHEY, CDR2 SVGAGI. The V gene lost 0 bases and the J gene lost 3 bases, with 5 bases spanning the gap. CDR3 length equals 13 residues.

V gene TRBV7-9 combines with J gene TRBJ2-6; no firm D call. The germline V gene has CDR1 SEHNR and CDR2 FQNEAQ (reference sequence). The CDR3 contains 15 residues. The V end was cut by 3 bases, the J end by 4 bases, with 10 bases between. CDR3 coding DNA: TGTGCCAGCAGCTTCGGGCCCTGGGGGGCCAACGTCCTGACTTTC. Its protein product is CASSFGPWGANVLTF.

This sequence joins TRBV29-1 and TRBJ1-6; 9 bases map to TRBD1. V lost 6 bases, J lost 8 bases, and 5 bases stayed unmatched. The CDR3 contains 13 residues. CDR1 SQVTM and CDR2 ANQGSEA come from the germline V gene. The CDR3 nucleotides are TGCAGCGTGGGGACAGGGCAAGATTCACCCCTCCACTTT. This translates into CSVGTGQDSPLHF.

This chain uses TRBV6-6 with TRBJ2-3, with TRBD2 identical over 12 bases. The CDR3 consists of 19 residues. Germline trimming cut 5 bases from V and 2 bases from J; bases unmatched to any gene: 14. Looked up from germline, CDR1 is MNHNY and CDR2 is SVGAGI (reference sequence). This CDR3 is CASSPIPVGLAGLTDTQYF. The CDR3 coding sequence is TGTGCCAGCAGTCCGATACCCGTAGGACTAGCGGGGCTCACAGATACGCAGTATTTT.

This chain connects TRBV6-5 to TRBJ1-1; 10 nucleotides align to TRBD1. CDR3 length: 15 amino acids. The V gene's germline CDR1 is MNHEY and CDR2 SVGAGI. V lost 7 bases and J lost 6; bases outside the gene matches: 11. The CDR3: CASNLARTGGSEAFF. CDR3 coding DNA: TGTGCCAGCAACCTCGCTAGGACAGGGGGGTCTGAAGCTTTCTTT.

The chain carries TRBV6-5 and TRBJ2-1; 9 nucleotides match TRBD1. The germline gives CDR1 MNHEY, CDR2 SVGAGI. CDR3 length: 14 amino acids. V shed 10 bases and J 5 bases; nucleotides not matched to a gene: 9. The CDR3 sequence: CATKVGQGNNEQFF. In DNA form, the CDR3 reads TGTGCCACCAAAGTGGGACAGGGAAACAATGAGCAGTTCTTC.

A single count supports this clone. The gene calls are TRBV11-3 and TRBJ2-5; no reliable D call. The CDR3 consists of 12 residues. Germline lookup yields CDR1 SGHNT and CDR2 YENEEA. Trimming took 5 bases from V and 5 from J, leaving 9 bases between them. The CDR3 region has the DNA TGTGCCAGCAGCAGCTTTAGTGAGACCCAGTACTTC. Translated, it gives CASSSFSETQYF. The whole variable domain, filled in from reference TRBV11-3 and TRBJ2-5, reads EAGVVQSPRYKIIEKKQPVAFWCNPISGHNTLYWYLQNLGQGPELLIRYENEEAVDDSQLPKDRFSAERLKGVDSTLKIQPAELGDSAVYLCASSSFSETQYFGPGTRLLVL.

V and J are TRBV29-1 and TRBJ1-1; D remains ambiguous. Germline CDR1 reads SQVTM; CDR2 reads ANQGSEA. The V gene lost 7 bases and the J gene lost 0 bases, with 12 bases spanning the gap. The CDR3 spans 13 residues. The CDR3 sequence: CSAQAHLNTEAFF. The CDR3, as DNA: TGCAGCGCCCAAGCACACCTGAACACTGAAGCTTTCTTT.

CDR3 nucleotide sequence: TGCGCCAGCAGCTTTTTGAGGACAGGGGGCTCAAATGAGCAGTTCTTC. This sequence encodes CASSFLRTGGSNEQFF. The rearrangement uses TRBV5-1 and TRBJ2-1; 11 nucleotides align to TRBD1. The CDR3 consists of 16 residues. J was trimmed by 7 bases and V by 2 bases; bases with no gene match: 8. The V gene's germline CDR1 is SGHRS and CDR2 YFSETQ.

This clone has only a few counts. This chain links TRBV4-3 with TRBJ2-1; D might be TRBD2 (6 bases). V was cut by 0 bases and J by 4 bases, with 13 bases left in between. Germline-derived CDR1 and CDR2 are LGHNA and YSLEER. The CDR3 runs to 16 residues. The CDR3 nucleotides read TGCGCCAGCAGCCAAGATACCACGGGAGCTTACAATGAGCAGTTCTTC. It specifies CASSQDTTGAYNEQFF.

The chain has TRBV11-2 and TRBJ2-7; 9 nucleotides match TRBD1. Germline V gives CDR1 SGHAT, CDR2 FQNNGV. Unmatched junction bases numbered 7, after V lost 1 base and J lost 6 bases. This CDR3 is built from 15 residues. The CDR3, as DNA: TGTGCCAGCAGCTTAGGGGGGACAGGGTTCGCCGAGCAGTACTTC. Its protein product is CASSLGGTGFAEQYF.